These 22 T cell receptor beta chains originate from one sample sequenced in a study of OX40 agonist ivuxolimab in advanced cancers. The repertoire was sequenced with immunoSEQ multiplex PCR; TCRdb's copy has only in-frame clones and lacks some. The top ten clones hold roughly 0.99% of a sample with 55,000 to 75,000 clones, roughly four fifths of them seen once. Specimen: CD4+ or CD8+ T cells sorted from blood, collected in a trial of the OX40 agonist ivuxolimab. The receptors originated from an adult with an advanced solid tumor such as melanoma, head and neck, liver or kidney cancer.

This clone was observed a few times. The chain combines TRBV19 with TRBJ2-6, with D hard to call. The CDR3 has 15 amino acids. The V gene lost 1 base and the J gene lost 0 bases, with 4 bases spanning the gap. Germline V gene data show CDR1 as LNHDA and CDR2 as SQIVND (reference sequence). The CDR3 region has the DNA TGTGCCAGTAGTATAGGAACCTCTGGGGCCAACGTCCTGACTTTC. Protein sequence: CASSIGTSGANVLTF.

This clone came up once. The gene calls are TRBV7-3 and TRBJ1-1; D is uncertain. The V end was cut by 5 bases, the J end by 5 bases, with 12 bases between. The V gene's germline CDR1 is SGHTA and CDR2 FQGTGA. This CDR3 region has 13 residues. The CDR3 region has the DNA TGTGCCAGCAGCGCATCGGGGAGAACTGAAGCTTTCTTT. The encoded protein is CASSASGRTEAFF. Full variable domain (outside the CDR3, taken from reference TRBV7-3 and TRBJ1-1): GAGVSQTPSNKVTEKGKYVELRCDPISGHTALYWYRQSLGQGPEFLIYFQGTGAADDSGLPNDRFFAVRPEGSVSTLKIQRTERGDSAVYLCASSASGRTEAFFGQGTRLTVV.

The chain combines TRBV6-1 with TRBJ1-2; D call uncertain. CDR1 and CDR2 from the germline V gene are MNHNS and SASEGT. V shed 6 bases and J shed 4 bases, with 18 bases lying between them. This CDR3 region has 15 residues. Written as DNA, the CDR3 is TGTGCCAGCAGGTCTGGACGGTCGGTCGGCTATGGCTACACCTTC. Its protein is CASRSGRSVGYGYTF.

The gene calls are TRBV2 and TRBJ1-2; the match to TRBD1 covers 7 bases. This CDR3 has 14 amino acids. Per the germline V gene, CDR1 is SNHLY and CDR2 is FYNNEI. Trimming at V came to 7 bases and at J to 2 bases, leaving 7 bases not matched to a gene. In DNA form, the CDR3 reads TGTGCCAGCAATATTCCGGGACAGAACTATGGCTACACCTTC. Its translation: CASNIPGQNYGYTF.

The chain carries TRBV6-5 and TRBJ1-2; D not resolved. Looked up from germline, CDR1 is MNHEY and CDR2 is SVGAGI. This CDR3 contains 11 residues. Trimming took off 4 bases at V and 7 bases at J, with 7 bases between the two ends. CDR3 sequence reads: CASSSGIGYTF. In DNA, the CDR3 is TGTGCCAGCAGTTCAGGAATTGGCTACACCTTC.

This chain links TRBV7-8 with TRBJ2-6; the match to TRBD1 covers 11 bases. Germline CDR1 is SGHVS and CDR2 is FQNEAQ. The CDR3 length is 18 residues. V was pared by 1 base and J by 0 bases, with 2 bases of the junction left unmatched. CDR3 in amino acids: CASSLVGTGGSGANVLTF. In DNA form, the CDR3 reads TGTGCCAGCAGCTTAGTAGGGACAGGGGGCTCTGGGGCCAACGTCCTGACTTTC.

The chain joins TRBV9 to TRBJ1-3; D uncertain. CDR3 size: 14 residues. The ends were cut back, 4 bases at V and 6 bases at J, with 14 bases in the middle. Germline assignment: CDR1 SGDLS and CDR2 YYNGEE. The CDR3 spells CASSSPRTANTIYF. DNA of the CDR3: TGTGCCAGCAGCTCCCCTAGGACGGCAAACACCATATATTTT.

The V gene is TRBV6-1, the J gene TRBJ2-7; D remains unclear. Trimming removed 5 bases at V and 8 bases at J, with 16 bases between. Germline V gene lookup returns CDR1 MNHNS and CDR2 SASEGT. This CDR3 is built from 13 residues. CDR3 in DNA: TGTGCCAGCAGTAAGATGGACGCCCCTCAGCAGTACTTC. Protein: CASSKMDAPQQYF.

In this sample, this clone turned up a few times. The rearrangement joins TRBV11-2 to TRBJ2-2; D is possibly TRBD1 or TRBD2 (5 bases each). Germline V lookup: CDR1 SGHAT, CDR2 FQNNGV. The V and J ends lost 4 bases and 6 bases respectively, with 18 bases between them. The CDR3 has 16 amino acids. The CDR3 bases are TGTGCCAGCAGCTCGGGGCGGGTGGGAGAGGCCGGGGAGCTGTTTTTT. It specifies CASSSGRVGEAGELFF.

The chain uses TRBV5-1 and TRBJ1-2; D possibly corresponds to TRBD1 (6 bases). The ends were cut back, 2 bases at V and 5 bases at J, with 10 bases in the middle. Per germline, CDR1 SGHRS and CDR2 YFSETQ. This CDR3 has 13 residues. The CDR3 protein is CASSLPGHYGYTF. CDR3 in DNA: TGCGCCAGCAGCTTACCGGGACATTATGGCTACACCTTC.

In its sample, this clone is medium-sized (0.01 to 0.1%). This sequence joins TRBV19 and TRBJ1-5, with D hard to call. V lost 3 bases and J lost 4, with 7 bases in between. CDR3 length equals 13 residues. In germline, CDR1 is LNHDA, CDR2 SQIVND (reference sequence). For the CDR3, the DNA is TGTGCCAGTAGTATGCGGATGAATCAGCCCCAGCATTTT. Translating gives CASSMRMNQPQHF.

The chain carries TRBV19 and TRBJ1-3; D may be TRBD1 (6 bases). CDR1 and CDR2 from the germline V gene are LNHDA and SQIVND (reference sequence). V lost 4 bases and J 0 bases, leaving 10 bases between the germline ends. This CDR3 is built from 15 residues. CDR3 residues: CASSTGTISGNTIYF. CDR3 DNA: TGTGCCAGTAGTACAGGGACAATCTCTGGAAACACCATATATTTT.

The V call is TRBV7-2, the J call TRBJ1-3; 7 nucleotides line up with TRBD1. This CDR3 spans 13 amino acids. J lost 2 bases, V lost 6 bases, and 1 base had no gene match. Germline V gives CDR1 SGHTA, CDR2 FQGNSA. CDR3 DNA: TGTGCCAGCAGACAGGGGCCTGGAAACACCATATATTTT. Protein: CASRQGPGNTIYF.

V is TRBV7-9 and J is TRBJ1-4; a weak D match, TRBD1 (6 bases). Germline V CDR1 and CDR2: SEHNR, FQNEAQ (reference sequence). The CDR3 totals 15 residues. V lost 5 bases and J lost 0, with 10 bases in between. The CDR3 DNA reads TGTGCCAGCAGCCGCGGACAGACAACTAATGAAAAACTGTTTTTT. Protein product: CASSRGQTTNEKLFF.

The chain combines TRBV11-2 with TRBJ1-3; no clear D. Deletions cut 5 bases from V and 4 bases from J, with 15 bases between. The CDR3 length is 15 residues. CDR1 and CDR2 from the germline V gene are SGHAT and FQNNGV. The CDR3 is CASSPISRRGNTIYF. CDR3 bases: TGTGCCAGCAGCCCGATAAGTAGAAGGGGAAACACCATATATTTT.

This clone was picked up one time. The J gene is TRBJ1-2, the V gene TRBV11-2, with unresolved D. V was pared by 5 bases and J by 4 bases, with 14 bases between. CDR3 size: 14 residues. Looked up from germline, CDR1 is SGHAT and CDR2 is FQNNGV. The CDR3 sequence: CASSRGEPLYGYTF. CDR3 nucleotide sequence: TGTGCCAGCAGCCGTGGAGAGCCCCTCTATGGCTACACCTTC.

The chain recombines TRBV14 with TRBJ1-2; no clear D. V gave up 4 bases and J gave up 10 bases, with 13 bases separating them. Germline V gene data show CDR1 as SGHDN and CDR2 as FVKESK. CDR3 length: 12 residues. CDR3 DNA: TGTGCCAGCAGCCCCCTGGCGTTTGACTACACCTTC. Protein: CASSPLAFDYTF.

The CDR3 nucleotides read TGTGCCTGGAGTGTTAAAGGGGGCACTGAAGCTTTCTTT. It yields the protein CAWSVKGGTEAFF. The chain links TRBV30 to TRBJ1-1; TRBD1 is a possible D gene (6 bases). This CDR3 has 13 residues. V lost 0 bases, J lost 4 bases, and 9 bases lay in between. Germline values: CDR1 GTSNPN, CDR2 SVGIG (reference sequence).

The chain recombines TRBV29-1 with TRBJ1-1, with D possibly TRBD1 on 5 matching bases. Germline V gene sequence: CDR1 SQVTM, CDR2 ANQGSEA. The CDR3 extends over 16 amino acids. V dropped 8 bases and J dropped 0 bases, with 22 bases sitting between them. CDR3 coding DNA: TGCAGCAGTAAGGGGACCGGAGGAGCGTTGAACACTGAAGCTTTCTTT. The encoded protein is CSSKGTGGALNTEAFF.

This clone was observed a handful of times. The chain carries TRBV4-2 and TRBJ2-5; tentative D call: TRBD2 (5 bases). CDR3 length: 15 amino acids. Germline V CDR1 and CDR2: LGHNA, YNFKEQ. V lost 0 bases and J 3 bases, leaving 11 bases between the germline ends. The CDR3 DNA is TGTGCCAGCAGCCAAGAGAATCGGGGAGAAGAGACCCAGTACTTC. Translated: CASSQENRGEETQYF.

V usage is TRBV9 and J usage is TRBJ2-5; TRBD1 might be the D (5 bases). The CDR3 length is 15 residues. Trimming cost V 0 bases and J 4 bases, with 13 bases left between them. In germline, CDR1 is SGDLS, CDR2 YYNGEE. CDR3 DNA sequence: TGTGCCAGCAGCGTAGATCAAGGGGCCTTAGAGACCCAGTACTTC. Amino acids: CASSVDQGALETQYF.

The CDR3 region is CASSDRGLNEKLFF. The DNA of the CDR3 is TGTGCCAGTAGTGACAGGGGGCTTAATGAAAAACTGTTTTTT. The V call is TRBV19, the J call TRBJ1-4; the match to TRBD1 covers 10 bases. CDR3 size: 14 residues. CDR1 and CDR2 from the germline V gene are LNHDA and SQIVND (reference sequence). Trimming took 5 bases from V and 4 from J; bases not matched to a gene: 1.